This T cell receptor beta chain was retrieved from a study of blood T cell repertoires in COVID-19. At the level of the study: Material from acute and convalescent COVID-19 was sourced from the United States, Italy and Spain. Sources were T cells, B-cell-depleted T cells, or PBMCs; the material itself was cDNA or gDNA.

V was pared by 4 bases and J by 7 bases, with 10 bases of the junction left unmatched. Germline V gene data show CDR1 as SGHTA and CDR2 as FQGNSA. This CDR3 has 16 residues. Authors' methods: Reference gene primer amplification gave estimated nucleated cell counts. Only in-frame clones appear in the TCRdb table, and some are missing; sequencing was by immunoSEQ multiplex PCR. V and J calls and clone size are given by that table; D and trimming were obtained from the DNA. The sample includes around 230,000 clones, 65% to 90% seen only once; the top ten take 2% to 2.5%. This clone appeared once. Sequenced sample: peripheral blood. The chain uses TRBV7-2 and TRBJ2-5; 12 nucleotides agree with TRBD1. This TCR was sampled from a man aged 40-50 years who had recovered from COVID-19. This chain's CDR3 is CASSSSGTGGWGTQYF. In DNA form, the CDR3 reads TGTGCCAGCAGCTCTTCCGGGACAGGGGGCTGGGGGACCCAGTACTTC.